A single sample is the source of the 11 T cell receptor beta chains below, sequenced in a study of response to subunit inactivated influenza vaccine. MiXCR was run by TCRdb on the RT-PCR reads, yielding one entry per CDR3 protein. Of under 750,000 distinct CDR3 sequences in the sample, roughly 10% were seen once. Sequenced here: PBMCs from blood, sampled on the day of vaccination. Receptor source: a man in his fifties who received an inactivated influenza vaccine.

J is TRBJ2-1 and V is TRBV29-1; 9 nucleotides line up with TRBD2. V lost 1 base to trimming and J lost 1 base; unmatched junction nucleotides: 5. CDR3 length equals 16 residues. Germline V gene data show CDR1 as SQVTM and CDR2 as ANQGSEA. CDR3 in DNA: TGCAGCGTTGAAGGGGCTAGCGGGATTTCCTACAATGAGCAGTTCTTC. Protein sequence: CSVEGASGISYNEQFF.

The V call is TRBV20-1, the J call TRBJ2-3; 9 bases are shared with TRBD2. The germline gives CDR1 DFQATT, CDR2 SNEGSKA (reference sequence). CDR3 length equals 15 residues. Trimming took 2 bases from V and 7 from J; bases not matched to a gene: 10. The CDR3 nucleotides are TGCAGTGCTAGAATGGGCGGGGGGGGCGTTAATACGCAGTATTTT. Encoded protein: CSARMGGGGVNTQYF.

The chain joins TRBV10-3 to TRBJ2-2; D ambiguous. Germline values: CDR1 ENHRY, CDR2 SYGVKD. Trimming removed 3 bases from V and 5 bases from J, with 4 bases in between. This CDR3 contains 12 residues. CDR3 amino acids: CAISDGTGELFF. The CDR3 coding sequence is TGTGCCATCAGTGACGGTACCGGGGAGCTGTTTTTT.

This clonotype was counted ten times or more. The chain recombines TRBV4-3 with TRBJ1-2, with unresolved D. Trimming removed 0 bases at V and 5 bases at J, with 10 bases between. The CDR3 sequence is 14 residues long. Per germline, CDR1 LGHNA and CDR2 YSLEER. CDR3 DNA sequence: TGCGCCAGCAGCCAAGATTCCCAAACGTATGGCTACACCTTC. This translates into CASSQDSQTYGYTF.

This clonotype was seen at least ten times. V and J are TRBV20-1 and TRBJ1-2; no reliable D call. Germline V gene lookup returns CDR1 DFQATT and CDR2 SNEGSKA (reference sequence). The CDR3 consists of 10 residues. V lost 4 bases, J lost 6 bases, and 6 bases lay in between. The CDR3 loop is CSANFDGYTF. CDR3 nucleotides: TGCAGTGCTAACTTTGATGGCTACACCTTC.

This clonotype appeared a few times. The chain recombines TRBV7-9 with TRBJ2-2; possibly TRBD2 for D (6 bases). V lost 4 bases, J lost 4 bases, and 10 bases lay in between. Germline V gene sequence: CDR1 SEHNR, CDR2 FQNEAQ (reference sequence). CDR3 length equals 14 residues. CDR3 nucleotide sequence: TGTGCCAGCAGCTCCGGCGGGATCACCGGGGAGCTGTTTTTT. Translation: CASSSGGITGELFF.

The V gene is TRBV27, the J gene TRBJ1-2, with D hard to call. Trimming pared 2 bases from V and 4 bases from J, leaving 14 bases between. Germline-derived CDR1 and CDR2 are MNHEY and SMNVEV (reference sequence). The CDR3 consists of 15 residues. The CDR3 is CASSLKGGSTYGYTF. The CDR3 DNA reads as TGTGCCAGCAGTTTAAAAGGTGGCAGCACCTATGGCTACACCTTC.

The chain couples TRBV7-8 to TRBJ2-1, with TRBD1 identical over 7 bases. Germline V gives CDR1 SGHVS, CDR2 FQNEAQ. The CDR3 has 13 amino acids. The V gene end was trimmed by 5 bases and the J gene end by 10 bases; junction bases not matched to a gene: 8. CDR3 in amino acids: CASSRRTGSEQFF. In nucleotides, the CDR3 is TGTGCCAGCAGCCGCAGGACAGGTTCCGAGCAGTTCTTC.

This clonotype was found many times. The rearrangement joins TRBV7-2 to TRBJ2-3, with D tentatively TRBD2 (5 bases). This CDR3 spans 15 amino acids. Per the germline V gene, CDR1 is SGHTA and CDR2 is FQGNSA. With 0 bases removed from V and 5 bases from J, the gap between germline ends came to 12 bases. The CDR3 nucleotides read TGTGCCAGCAGCTTAGCGGGAGTGAGTGGAGATACGCAGTATTTT. Translating gives CASSLAGVSGDTQYF. The full variable domain, with the rest looked up from reference TRBV7-2 and TRBJ2-3, is GAGVSQSPSNKVTEKGKDVELRCDPISGHTALYWYRQSLGQGLEFLIYFQGNSAPDKSGLPSDRFSAERTGGSVSTLTIQRTQQEDSAVYLCASSLAGVSGDTQYFGPGTRLTVL.

This clonotype was picked up many times. The chain employs TRBV4-3 and TRBJ2-1; no clear D gene. CDR1 LGHNA and CDR2 YSLEER come from the germline V gene. V shed 1 base and J shed 7 bases, with 17 bases lying between them. The CDR3 is made up of 16 amino acids. CDR3 nucleotide sequence: TGCGCCAGCAGCCAAGGTCCAACCCCGAGATTGAATGAGCAGTTCTTC. This sequence encodes CASSQGPTPRLNEQFF.

This clonotype was picked up one time. J is TRBJ2-1 and V is TRBV15; no definite D call. Per the germline V gene, CDR1 is LNHNV and CDR2 is YYDKDF (reference sequence). Trimming left V 0 bases short and J 0 bases short, with 6 bases between. This CDR3 contains 15 residues. This chain's CDR3 is CATSREGGSYNEQFF. The CDR3 coding sequence is TGTGCCACCAGCAGAGAAGGCGGCTCCTACAATGAGCAGTTCTTC.